The 8 T cell receptor beta chains in this list originate from one sample, sequenced in a study of blood T cells in healthy people across ages. A second about 7 to 11 cycle PCR used barcoded and J-beta primers. TCRdb re-derived calls from the 5' RACE reads in MiXCR, one entry per CDR3 protein. The sample lists more than 800,000 distinct CDR3 sequences, 29% occurring once. The source material was blood. These receptors came from a woman aged 80 or over in good health.

The chain has TRBV6-2 or TRBV6-3 and TRBJ1-6; TRBD1 matches 7 bases. In germline, CDR1 is MNHEY, CDR2 SVGEGT. J gave up 7 bases and V 8 bases, and 5 bases lay outside the gene matches. The CDR3 runs 13 residues. Written as DNA, the CDR3 is TGTGCCAGCTATGACAGGGCCAATTCACCCCTCCACTTT. Translated: CASYDRANSPLHF.

This clonotype has only a few counts. The chain joins TRBV7-9 to TRBJ1-4; possibly TRBD1 for D (5 bases). Germline V gene data show CDR1 as SEHNR and CDR2 as FQNEAQ (reference sequence). Trimming shortened V by 5 bases and J by 7 bases, and 14 bases separated the two germline ends. The CDR3 spans 14 residues. The CDR3 reads CASSQLKRGEKLFF. The CDR3 coding sequence is TGTGCCAGCAGCCAACTAAAAAGGGGTGAAAAACTGTTTTTT.

This clonotype appeared many times. This chain joins TRBV3-1 and TRBJ2-1; D remains ambiguous. This CDR3 is built from 15 residues. V gave up 3 bases and J gave up 4 bases, with 13 bases separating them. Germline V lookup: CDR1 LGHDT, CDR2 YNNKEL (reference sequence). Here the CDR3 reads CASSHPRGFYNEQFF. CDR3 bases: TGTGCCAGCAGCCATCCCCGTGGGTTTTACAATGAGCAGTTCTTC.

A remark on this clonotype: The junction does not match germline at one end; this may be a read error. The chain carries TRBV28 and TRBJ2-3, with a weak D call TRBD2 (5 bases). The V gene's germline CDR1 is MDHEN and CDR2 SYDVKM. This CDR3 spans 15 amino acids. The CDR3 bases are TGTGCCAGCAGTCCCTCGGTAGCGTGGGCAGATACGCGGTATTTT. Encoded protein: CASSPSVAWADTRYF.

This clonotype appeared many times. This chain joins TRBV10-3 and TRBJ2-3; 9 bases agree with TRBD2. CDR1 ENHRY and CDR2 SYGVKD come from the germline V gene. The CDR3 is 19 residues long. Losses at the gene ends were 0 bases for V and 2 bases for J; bases not matched to a gene: 12. The CDR3 loop reads CAISESTQGAGGYTDTQYF. DNA for the CDR3: TGTGCCATCAGTGAGTCGACTCAGGGAGCGGGGGGTTACACAGATACGCAGTATTTT.

At least ten counts were recorded for this clonotype. V and J are TRBV3-1 and TRBJ2-5; 9 bases map to TRBD2. This CDR3 has 16 residues. Germline CDR1 reads LGHDT; CDR2 reads YNNKEL (reference sequence). Trimming removed 0 bases from V and 3 bases from J; junction bases left unmatched: 5. CDR3: CASSQDTLAGKETQYF. The CDR3 nucleotides read TGTGCCAGCAGCCAAGATACCCTAGCGGGGAAAGAGACCCAGTACTTC.

In this sample, this clonotype turned up many times. The chain employs TRBV27 and TRBJ2-5, with 7 nucleotides matching TRBD2. In germline, CDR1 is MNHEY, CDR2 SMNVEV (reference sequence). The J segment lost 1 base and the V segment lost 4 bases, leaving 12 bases of the junction unmatched. This CDR3 is built from 17 residues. CDR3 DNA: TGTGCCAGCAGTTCCCTAGGCGGGGGTGGCCTCCAAGAGACCCAGTACTTC. Its protein product is CASSSLGGGGLQETQYF.

A few counts support this clonotype. The chain carries TRBV7-2 and TRBJ1-5, with unresolved D. The CDR3 loop spans 18 amino acids. Trimming stripped 2 bases from V and 1 base from J, with 18 bases between. Germline CDR1 reads SGHTA; CDR2 reads FQGNSA. The CDR3 is CASSLTFGGLGSNQPQHF. CDR3 DNA: TGTGCCAGCAGCTTAACATTTGGAGGTCTAGGCAGCAATCAGCCCCAGCATTTT.